These 2 T cell receptor beta chains were sequenced from one sample in a study of immune cell composition in non-small cell lung cancer. Using immunoSEQ multiplex PCR, the repertoire was profiled, and TCRdb retains in-frame clones only, with some absent. The sample contains about 7,000 clones, 60% to 75% of which appear only once. Sequenced input: lung tumor tissue. The receptors shown here come from a human donor with non-small cell lung cancer.

This clone has more than one count but fewer than ten. The CDR3 here is CASSIDFSTGQHYGYTF. CDR3 nucleotides: TGTGCCAGTAGTATAGACTTTTCTACGGGACAGCACTATGGCTACACCTTC. The chain combines TRBV19 with TRBJ1-2; 7 bases are shared with TRBD1. Germline V gene data show CDR1 as LNHDA and CDR2 as SQIVND (reference sequence). With V trimmed by 0 bases and J by 3 bases, 10 bases remained unmatched. CDR3 length: 17 amino acids.

The genes are TRBV4-2 and TRBJ1-2, with D perhaps matching TRBD1 (5 bases). The CDR3 spans 17 residues. The germline CDR1 and CDR2 sequences are LGHNA and YNFKEQ. Trimming took off 0 bases at V and 1 base at J, with 15 bases between the two ends. The CDR3 DNA follows: TGTGCCAGCAGCCAAGATTCTGACAGAAGGTTTAACTATGGCTACACCTTC. The encoded protein is CASSQDSDRRFNYGYTF.